This T cell receptor (beta chain) originates from a study of cytomegalovirus exposure and HLA in healthy donors. Study information: Per a later analysis, the roughly 690 first-cohort and 120 validation repertoires shared one platform. Study-wide findings and caveats: Cytomegalovirus association was listed for under 200 TCR beta chains. Cytomegalovirus status was reportedly diagnosed by the classifier with high specificity and sensitivity.

As to this clone: The antigen is not known.

Germline V gives CDR1 SGHTA, CDR2 FQGTGA. V gave up 2 bases and J gave up 4 bases, with 14 bases separating them. CDR3 size: 15 residues. Only in-frame clones appear in the TCRdb table, and some are missing; sequencing was by immunoSEQ multiplex PCR. The sample holds 200,000 to 300,000 clones, approximately 84% seen once. The approximately 120-subject validation cohort, separate from the approximately 670-subject first cohort, included the donors. This receptor was identified in a woman aged 25 to 39 in good health and CMV-seropositive. Sequences were obtained from PBMCs. V and J are TRBV7-3 and TRBJ1-1, with D possibly being TRBD1 (5 bases). The CDR3 reads CASSLLGVEGTEAFF. The CDR3 region has the DNA TGTGCCAGCAGCTTATTAGGGGTCGAAGGCACTGAAGCTTTCTTT.